A single sample gave rise to the 17 T cell receptor beta chains below, sequenced in a study of regulatory T cells in long-lasting Graves disease. Through Arm-PCR of CDR3 regions and iRepertoire HTBI primers, TCR beta libraries were built. One entry per CDR3 protein, called by TCRdb with MiXCR from the multiplex PCR reads. The sample carries 370,000 or so distinct CDR3 sequences, about 16% recorded once. Indicated time point: newly diagnosed GD, antithyroid drugs for less than 3 months. RNA from PBMCs was the source of the TCR library. These data were likewise used in another study, on T cells in Graves' hyperthyroidism and ophthalmopathy.

Sequencing was performed on peripheral blood mononuclear cells (PBMCs), taken at new diagnosis, from a patient treated with antithyroid drugs. The receptors here all came from a woman between 18 and 29 years old with Graves disease.

This clonotype showed up many times. The chain uses TRBV20-1 and TRBJ2-1, with D perhaps TRBD2 (5 bases). Germline V CDR1 and CDR2: DFQATT, SNEGSKA (reference sequence). V shed 0 bases and J shed 4 bases, with 13 bases lying between them. The CDR3 is made up of 15 amino acids. CDR3 residues: CSARDIERSYNEQFF. CDR3 bases: TGCAGTGCTAGAGATATCGAGCGGTCGTACAATGAGCAGTTCTTC.

In DNA, the CDR3 is TGCAGCGTTGAAGATCCGGGGTCCTACGAGCAGTACTTC. Amino acids: CSVEDPGSYEQYF. The chain is built from TRBV29-1 and TRBJ2-7; tentatively, D is TRBD2 (5 bases). The CDR3 has 13 residues. Germline V CDR1 and CDR2: SQVTM, ANQGSEA. V was cut by 0 bases and J by 1 base, with 7 bases left in between.

For this clonotype: A far larger clone is off by one base, so a read error is likely. V and J are TRBV11-2 and TRBJ2-3; D remains ambiguous. The last part of the DNA fits TRBJ2-7 better; the J call may be wrong. The CDR3 extends over 14 amino acids. Germline CDR1 SGHAT, CDR2 FQNNGV. The CDR3 sequence: CASSLRRSLYEQYF. The CDR3, as DNA: TGTGCCAGCAGCTTACGCAGGAGCCTCTACGAGCAGTACTTC.

At least ten counts were recorded for this clonotype. This sequence joins TRBV7-3 and TRBJ2-1, with 14 bases that match TRBD2. J gave up 10 bases and V 1 base, and 6 bases lay outside the gene matches. The CDR3 has 16 residues. Germline CDR1 reads SGHTA; CDR2 reads FQGTGA. The CDR3 is CASSLRLAGGLGEQFF. DNA for the CDR3: TGTGCCAGCAGCTTAAGACTAGCGGGAGGGCTGGGGGAGCAGTTCTTC. Full variable domain (remainder filled in from reference TRBV7-3 and TRBJ2-1): GAGVSQTPSNKVTEKGKYVELRCDPISGHTALYWYRQSLGQGPEFLIYFQGTGAADDSGLPNDRFFAVRPEGSVSTLKIQRTERGDSAVYLCASSLRLAGGLGEQFFGPGTRLTVL.

This clonotype was found many times. The chain links TRBV11-2 to TRBJ2-3; 8 bases line up with TRBD2. The length of the CDR3 is 14 residues. V lost 7 bases and J lost 2; bases outside the gene matches: 5. The germline V gene has CDR1 SGHAT and CDR2 FQNNGV. The CDR3 coding sequence is TGTGCCAGCATTCGGGAGGGATTCACAGATACGCAGTATTTT. It specifies CASIREGFTDTQYF.

There are a few counts of this clonotype. This chain uses TRBV5-4 with TRBJ1-6, with unresolved D. Trimming left V 2 bases short and J 9 bases short, with 15 bases between. Per germline, CDR1 SGHNT and CDR2 YYREEE (reference sequence). The CDR3 spans 15 residues. CDR3 coding DNA: TGTGCCAGCAGCTTAGGGAGATTTGATGTTTCACCCCTCCACTTT. This gives the protein CASSLGRFDVSPLHF.

A few counts support this clonotype. The chain combines TRBV5-1 with TRBJ2-3; D unclear. Trimming stripped 0 bases from V and 2 bases from J, with 4 bases between. The CDR3 length is 13 residues. CDR1 is SGHRS, CDR2 YFSETQ, per germline. The DNA of the CDR3 is TGCGCCAGCAGCTTGGACGCCACAGATACGCAGTATTTT. Translation gives CASSLDATDTQYF. The full variable domain, rest sourced from reference TRBV5-1 and TRBJ2-3, is KAGVTQTPRYLIKTRGQQVTLSCSPISGHRSVSWYQQTPGQGLQFLFEYFSETQRNKGNFPGRFSGRQFSNSRSEMNVSTLELGDSALYLCASSLDATDTQYFGPGTRLTVL.

This clonotype has ten or more counts. The gene calls are TRBV28 and TRBJ1-2; D is ambiguous. The V end lost 6 bases, the J end lost 6 bases, and 17 bases lay between the germline ends. Germline CDR1 reads MDHEN; CDR2 reads SYDVKM. The CDR3 is made up of 14 amino acids. CDR3 sequence (DNA): TGTGCCAGCAGCCTACTTTCCCCCCGCGATGGCTACACCTTC. Translating it yields CASSLLSPRDGYTF.

This clonotype was counted a few times. The chain has TRBV7-3 and TRBJ2-7; 7 bases map to TRBD1. In germline, CDR1 is SGHTA, CDR2 FQGTGA. CDR3 length: 15 amino acids. The V segment lost 5 bases and the J segment 4 bases; nucleotides outside the gene matches: 11. The CDR3 DNA reads as TGTGCCAGCAGCCCCCGACCGGGACAGAATTACGAGCAGTACTTC. This codes for CASSPRPGQNYEQYF.

This clonotype was counted many times. The CDR3 bases are TGCGCCAGCAGCTCGGGACTAGCGGGGGGACGTAGCTCCTACAATGAGCAGTTCTTC. Translating gives CASSSGLAGGRSSYNEQFF. The gene calls are TRBV5-1 and TRBJ2-1, with 15 bases that match TRBD2. CDR1 is SGHRS, CDR2 YFSETQ, per germline. V was clipped by 3 bases and J by 0 bases; unmatched bases: 7. The CDR3 runs to 19 residues.

This clonotype was observed a few times. The rearrangement uses TRBV20-1 and TRBJ2-7, with 9 bases lining up with TRBD2. Germline CDR1 is DFQATT and CDR2 is SNEGSKA (reference sequence). This CDR3 contains 15 residues. V lost 1 base, J lost 3 bases, and 7 bases stayed unmatched. CDR3 in amino acids: CSARVPISGSYEQYF. The CDR3 region has the DNA TGCAGTGCTAGAGTACCGATTAGCGGGAGCTACGAGCAGTACTTC.

The gene calls are TRBV15 and TRBJ1-1, with D hard to call. CDR3 length: 14 residues. The V gene's germline CDR1 is LNHNV and CDR2 YYDKDF (reference sequence). Trimming removed 5 bases from V and 4 bases from J, with 14 bases in between. The CDR3 region has the DNA TGTGCCACCAGCGGTACGGGTTGGGGCACTGAAGCTTTCTTT. It codes for CATSGTGWGTEAFF.

The rearrangement links TRBV11-2 to TRBJ1-1; 8 bases agree with TRBD1. This CDR3 has 14 residues. Unmatched junction bases numbered 6, after V lost 7 bases and J lost 2 bases. Germline assignment: CDR1 SGHAT and CDR2 FQNNGV. CDR3 residues: CASTRDRGNTEAFF. For the CDR3, the DNA is TGTGCCAGCACCAGAGACAGGGGAAACACTGAAGCTTTCTTT.

This clonotype was detected only a few times. The V call is TRBV6-2 or TRBV6-3, the J call TRBJ2-1, with TRBD2 matching 15 bases. V lost 2 bases, J lost 7 bases, and 6 bases stayed unmatched. The CDR3 covers 17 residues. From germline, CDR1 is MNHEY and CDR2 SVGEGT. This chain's CDR3 is CASSYTRGLAGGNEQFF. CDR3 DNA: TGTGCCAGCAGTTACACCCGGGGACTAGCGGGGGGAAATGAGCAGTTCTTC.

This clonotype was seen a few times. This chain uses TRBV7-2 with TRBJ2-3, with 7 bases matching TRBD2. CDR1 is SGHTA and CDR2 is FQGNSA in the germline V gene. The CDR3 consists of 14 residues. Germline trimming cut 5 bases from V and 4 bases from J; bases unmatched to any gene: 6. CDR3 coding DNA: TGTGCCAGCAGCCCCCAAGCGGGGCCAGATACGCAGTATTTT. Translation: CASSPQAGPDTQYF.

This clonotype was detected ten times or more. The DNA of the CDR3 is TGTGCCAGCAGCTTAAAGGAGGGTCGGTTCTTC. Protein sequence: CASSLKEGRFF. The V gene is TRBV11-2, the J gene TRBJ2-1, with D possibly being TRBD2 (6 bases). CDR3 length: 11 residues. CDR1 and CDR2 (germline): SGHAT, FQNNGV. Trimming took 2 bases from V and 15 from J, leaving 11 bases between them.

Many counts were recorded for this clonotype. The CDR3 nucleotides read TGTGCCAGCAGCTCTCCCTCGGCACTAGCGGGAGGGCCTAACGATGAGCAGTTCTTC. This gives the protein CASSSPSALAGGPNDEQFF. V gene TRBV11-2 combines with J gene TRBJ2-1, with TRBD2 matching over 13 bases. CDR1 SGHAT and CDR2 FQNNGV come from the germline V gene. J gave up 8 bases and V 4 bases, and 17 bases lay outside the gene matches. The CDR3 loop spans 19 amino acids.